The clone carrying this T cell receptor (beta chain) has a handful of counts. What it binds is not known. Other DNA sequences within the sample encode an identical CDR3. Trimming stripped 2 bases from V and 0 bases from J, with 11 bases between. Germline lookup yields CDR1 SQVTM and CDR2 ANQGSEA. The CDR3 totals 14 residues. It was cDNA, reverse transcribed from extracted RNA, that served as the sequencing template. The table came from immunoSEQ multiplex PCR; TCRdb's copy has only in-frame clones and leaves some out. The sample yields about 180,000 clones, about 53% seen once. The source of the sample is a study of CD8+ T cells in alopecia areata. Points from the study as a whole: Scalp sequencing captures resident alphabeta T cells of normal skin too.

Treatment indicated: oral pan-JAK inhibitor, 5-10 mg twice daily. PBMCs, the starting material, were the source of sorted CD4+ and CD8+ T cells. This TCR was recovered from a human donor with alopecia areata. The input for sequencing was CD8+ T cells sorted from blood, taken at week 24, from a patient treated with tofacitinib. The chain recombines TRBV29-1 with TRBJ2-7; D perhaps matches TRBD2 (5 bases). The CDR3 nucleotides are TGCAGCGTTGAAACGGGGAAAAGCTCCTACGAGCAGTACTTC. It is translated as CSVETGKSSYEQYF.